Presented here are 10 T cell receptor beta chains from one specimen sequenced in a study of beta chain features in type 1 diabetes (dated by TCRdb to the late 2010s). On the study overall, not on this receptor specifically: A moderate but significant shortening of TCRB CDR3 length was observed in type 1 diabetes patients in all four CD4+ subsets.

These TCRs are of unknown antigen specificity. The method behind the library was the immunoSEQ multiplex PCR assay. The entire isolated RNA was reverse transcribed using the High Capacity cDNA Reverse Transcription Kit, and thus expressed TCRB transcripts were sequenced. The table comes from immuneACCESS by way of TCRdb, which keeps in-frame sequences with V and J called. Part of the clones is missing from these tables; in studies checked, under half for an unresolved V gene and the rest for unknown reasons. This sample is represented by under 850,000 clones; roughly an eighth of them were singletons. About 0.02% of the sample comes from the top ten. Input material: naive CD4+ T cells from blood. In light of the paper, this sample's cell subset or site label describes: true naive CD4+ T cells. Receptor source: a man aged 18 to 29 with type 1 diabetes.

This clone was observed a single time. The chain couples TRBV2 to TRBJ1-2; D is possibly TRBD1 (5 bases). Per germline, CDR1 SNHLY and CDR2 FYNNEI. V lost 5 bases and J 0 bases, leaving 10 bases between the germline ends. The CDR3 spans 14 residues. The CDR3 sequence is CASSRQGANYGYTF. CDR3 bases: TGTGCCAGCAGTCGCCAGGGAGCTAACTATGGCTACACCTTC.

The chain employs TRBV11-3 and TRBJ2-3; 8 nucleotides agree with TRBD2. Germline lookup yields CDR1 SGHNT and CDR2 YENEEA. Trimming at V came to 8 bases and at J to 2 bases, leaving 6 bases not matched to a gene. This CDR3 region has 14 residues. The CDR3 sequence: CASHLSGDTDTQYF. The CDR3 DNA reads as TGTGCCAGCCATCTTAGCGGGGACACAGATACGCAGTATTTT.

This clone was detected a few times. This chain links TRBV5-4 with TRBJ1-1; a possible D gene is TRBD1 (6 bases). V lost 4 bases and J 4 bases, leaving 11 bases between the germline ends. There are 13 residues in the CDR3. Germline CDR1 is SGHNT and CDR2 is YYREEE (reference sequence). CDR3 protein: CASSLATGTEAFF. CDR3 in DNA: TGTGCCAGCAGCCTGGCGACAGGCACTGAAGCTTTCTTT.

This clone was seen only a few times. This chain uses TRBV29-1 with TRBJ2-5, with a tentative D call TRBD1 (5 bases). The better agreement between TRBJ2-7 and the DNA end casts doubt on the J call. CDR3 length: 12 residues. Germline V gene data show CDR1 as SQVTM and CDR2 as ANQGSEA. CDR3 sequence reads: CSVAGIAYEQYF. CDR3 coding DNA: TGCAGCGTTGCAGGGATCGCCTACGAGCAGTACTTC.

The chain has TRBV10-3 and TRBJ2-5; D perhaps matches TRBD2 (5 bases). This CDR3 comprises 12 residues. The germline V gene has CDR1 ENHRY and CDR2 SYGVKD. V was pared by 9 bases and J by 2 bases, with 10 bases between. CDR3 in amino acids: CAISGNQETQYF. The CDR3 nucleotides are TGTGCCATATCGGGAAATCAAGAGACCCAGTACTTC.

This clone was counted a few times. The chain uses TRBV5-1 and TRBJ2-3; maybe TRBD1 (6 bases). The ends were cut back, 3 bases at V and 6 bases at J, with 11 bases in the middle. CDR3 size: 13 residues. Germline loops: CDR1 SGHRS, CDR2 YFSETQ. The CDR3 loop is CASSSDSRDTQYF. The CDR3 nucleotides are TGCGCCAGCAGCTCGGACAGCAGGGATACGCAGTATTTT.

This clone was observed a handful of times. This chain joins TRBV18 and TRBJ2-7, with 8 bases lining up with TRBD1. The germline V gene encodes CDR1 KGHSH and CDR2 LQKENI. The CDR3 consists of 14 residues. J lost 5 bases, V lost 2 bases, and 5 bases had no gene match. CDR3 amino acids: CASSPGRTGNEQYF. CDR3 nucleotides: TGTGCCAGCTCACCAGGTCGGACAGGGAACGAGCAGTACTTC.

V gene TRBV7-6 combines with J gene TRBJ1-1, with D possibly TRBD1 on 6 matching bases. Trimming pared 4 bases from V and 0 bases from J, leaving 15 bases between. The CDR3 length is 16 residues. Germline-derived CDR1 and CDR2 are SGHVS and FNYEAQ. The CDR3 coding sequence is TGTGCCAGCAGCTCGGGCGGGGGGCCCATGAACACTGAAGCTTTCTTT. Its protein is CASSSGGGPMNTEAFF.

A remark on this clone: Other DNA sequences in the sample encode the same CDR3. The genes are TRBV9 and TRBJ2-3; D not resolved. CDR1 is SGDLS and CDR2 is YYNGEE in the germline V gene. V was pared by 0 bases and J by 1 base, with 12 bases between. The CDR3 runs to 16 residues. The CDR3 DNA is TGTGCCAGCAGCGTAGGGTTAGATGGGGGCACAGATACGCAGTATTTT. This encodes CASSVGLDGGTDTQYF.

This clone was seen a handful of times. The chain carries TRBV9 and TRBJ2-1; 13 bases agree with TRBD2. The CDR3 consists of 16 residues. Germline V gene data show CDR1 as SGDLS and CDR2 as YYNGEE. Germline trimming cut 3 bases from V and 3 bases from J; bases unmatched to any gene: 3. Here the CDR3 reads CASSALAGGSYNEQFF. The CDR3 DNA follows: TGTGCCAGCAGCGCACTAGCGGGGGGGAGCTACAATGAGCAGTTCTTC.